What follows describes a single T cell receptor (beta chain). The sample is drawn from a study of control samples from healthy donors and cancer patients. TCRdb's copy holds only in-frame clones and misses some; the assay was immunoSEQ multiplex PCR. The data show 200,000 or so clones, 90% to 95% seen once. This CDR3 comprises 15 residues. V shed 3 bases, J shed 5 bases, and the junction held 7 bases outside the gene matches. The germline gives CDR1 SGHRS, CDR2 YFSETQ. Sequencing input: blood. The sequence came from a man under 40 in good health. V gene TRBV5-1 combines with J gene TRBJ2-1; 8 bases line up with TRBD2. CDR3 nucleotides: TGCGCCAGCAGCTCAGCCAGCGGGGGCCACAATGAGCAGTTCTTC. Amino acid sequence: CASSSASGGHNEQFF.